This T cell receptor beta chain was retrieved from a study of blood T cell repertoires in COVID-19 (dated by TCRdb to the early 2020s). Background on the whole study: Collaborator samples came from the United States, Italy and Spain and covered acute and convalescent phases of COVID-19. Sample metadata almost always included a de-identified subject ID, COVID-19 status, age in years and sex. The repertoires were made available in a free public database intended to serve as a resource for research on the immune response to SARS-CoV-2. The prospective study material was composed of cDNA or gDNA derived from T cells, B-cell-depleted T cells, or PBMCs. Deeply sampled blood TCRbeta repertoires from subjects exposed to, actively infected with, or recovered from COVID-19 were included in the dataset. Where available, HLA class I and class II types were taken from metadata supplied by the sample provider and were not determined by assay-based typing. Samples were obtained from the ongoing ImmuneRACE study (first 160 participants) and from 1,254 subjects provided by 6 global collaborators.

Overall study results and their limits: How much clinical and demographic metadata was included differed by source and by participant, and the metadata was provided uncurated.

The collaborating institutions used their own protocols to collect whole blood in K2EDTA tubes. For TCRbeta analysis, collaborators shipped samples in one of three forms: frozen whole blood, isolated PBMCs, or DNA extracted from either of those sample types. Remarks on this clone: This receptor's antigen is unknown. No base quality information exists; no much larger clone differs at one position.

The CDR3 contains 15 residues, cysteine and phenylalanine counted. The read is trimmed to its CDR3 DNA, 45 bases read in frame from base 1. V drops 1 base and J drops 1 base, leaving 8 bases in between. The CDR1 and CDR2 encoded by the germline V gene are SGHNT and YENEEA. The immunoSEQ Assay, a bias-controlled multiplex PCR, was used to amplify TCRbeta CDR3 regions from genomic DNA. The original methods were these. Nucleated cell counts per sample were estimated from amplification of reference gene primers within the assay. Sequence reads were collapsed and filtered to measure the absolute abundance of every unique TCRbeta CDR3 rearrangement. For each sample, productive Simpson clonality was calculated as the square root of Simpson's diversity index across productive rearrangements. This immuneACCESS table, as held by TCRdb, lists in-frame sequences with V and J called but not all clones. Of the missing ones, under half trace to an unresolved V gene in checked studies; the others have no known cause. V, J and clone size were drawn from that table, and D and trimming were deduced from the DNA. For this sample the table gives under 80,000 clones, of which around four fifths were detected only once. The ten largest clones take up 4.5% to 5.5% of the sample.

This sequence was found in a man in his 70s with acute or convalescent COVID-19. The V and J genes are TRBV11-3 and TRBJ2-1; the best D guess is TRBD1, with 5 bases matching. The sequenced material came from peripheral blood. The CDR3 corresponds to CASSLGQGSYNEQFF. The DNA sequence follows: TGTGCCAGCAGCTTAGGGCAGGGATCCTACAATGAGCAGTTCTTC. The full variable domain, completed from the reference TRBV11-3 and TRBJ2-1 proteins outside the CDR3, reads EAGVVQSPRYKIIEKKQPVAFWCNPISGHNTLYWYLQNLGQGPELLIRYENEEAVDDSQLPKDRFSAERLKGVDSTLKIQPAELGDSAVYLCASSLGQGSYNEQFFGPGTRLTVL.